Listed below are T cell receptor beta chains from one sample, sequenced in a study of response to subunit inactivated influenza vaccine. TCRdb ran MiXCR on the RT-PCR reads and lists one entry per CDR3 protein. In the table there are fewer than 600,000 distinct CDR3 sequences, 6% to 9% of which are singletons. This material consisted of PBMCs from blood, taken less than 25 months after vaccination. The origin of the receptors is a man between 50 and 69 years old who received an inactivated influenza vaccine. Both conserved end residues are trimmed from each CDR3. A D gene is named only where the DNA matches it firmly.

.	TRBV3-1	ASSQGTDTGELF
.	TRBV4-3	ASSQDLLRDMGNEQF
TRBD1	TRBV20-1	SVSGQGRY
.	TRBV28	ASSLGNSYEQY
.	TRBV7-2	ASSLFQGEKLF
.	TRBV5-1	ASSYGDKTVHEQY
.	TRBV24-1	ATSDPGLLQETQY
.	TRBV28	ASSKETYEQY
.	TRBV30	AWSSRGVGTQY
TRBD2	TRBV9	ASSVFSGGQGETQY
TRBD1	TRBV7-2	ASSARQGRENSYEQY
.	TRBV11-2	ASSLVAKSTDTQY
TRBD2	TRBV11-1	ASSGTSGVYEQY
.	TRBV10-3	ATTLGGGGNEKLF
.	TRBV6-1	ASTNERHYNEQF
.	TRBV6-5	ASKTASYEQY